The 14 T cell receptor beta chains below all came from one sample that was sequenced in a study of CD8+ T cells in alopecia areata. Cutaneous lymph node cells were pooled, and they were sorted using CD4, CD8alpha, NKG2D, NKG2ACE and other markers. Sequencing relied on a cDNA template that was reverse transcribed from extracted RNA. Generated by immunoSEQ multiplex PCR, the TCRdb table keeps only in-frame clones and is missing some. The sample yields 270,000 or so clones, without any singletons. Material for sequencing was CD4+ T cells sorted from a lymph node. Receptor source: a C3H/HeJ mouse with alopecia areata. For this strain, the MHC haplotype corresponds to H2-k.

This clone was recorded many times. Mouse names are used for the genes. The CDR3 is cut off 4 residues early in the read; its end comes from the germline J gene. The chain has TRBV17 and TRBJ2-5; the D gene is possibly TRBD1 (5 bases). The CDR3 is 14 residues long. The germline CDR1 and CDR2 sequences are MNHDT and YYDKIL. Between the trimmed V and J ends, which lost 2 bases and 2 bases, there was a span of 8 bases. This chain's CDR3 is CASSRSRAQDTQYF. The part of the CDR3 DNA that was read is TGTGCTAGCAGTAGAAGCAGGGCCCAAGAC. Using reference TRBV17 and TRBJ2-5 for the parts outside the CDR3, the full variable domain is DTTVKQNPRYKLARVGKPVNLICSQTMNHDTMYWYQKKPNQAPKLLLFYYDKILNREADTFEKFQSSRPNNSFCSLYIGSAGLEYSAMYLCASSRSRAQDTQYFGPGTRLLVL.

The sample holds a few counts of this clone. Mouse germline and gene names are used. The CDR3 end is not reached by the read, which stops 4 residues before it; the germline J gene fills it in. This chain joins TRBV29 and TRBJ2-1; D uncertain. The germline V gene has CDR1 MSHET and CDR2 SYDVDS. Trimming shortened V by 7 bases and J by 6 bases, and 4 bases separated the two germline ends. The CDR3 length is 10 residues. The sequenced part of the CDR3 DNA is TGTGCTAGCATGGGTGCT. Protein sequence: CASMGA. The whole CDR3 is CASMGAEQFF.

This clone was detected only a few times. Germline and genes: mouse. The sequence runs out 4 residues before the end of the CDR3; the remainder is reconstructed from the germline J gene. The rearrangement joins TRBV5 to TRBJ2-3, with 10 nucleotides matching TRBD2. Germline CDR1 and CDR2: LGHNA and YNLKQL (reference sequence). The CDR3 runs to 16 residues. Losses at the gene ends were 3 bases for V and 0 bases for J; bases not matched to a gene: 3. CDR3 sequence: CASSQGDWGSAETLYF. The part of the CDR3 DNA that was read is TGTGCCAGCAGCCAGGGGGACTGGGGTAGTGCAGAA.

This clone was counted between two and nine times. Any gene name here is a mouse gene name. The DNA ends 3 residues before the CDR3 does, and the rest of the CDR3 is filled in from the germline J gene. V is TRBV19 and J is TRBJ1-6; D is ambiguous. TRBJ1-6 carries the ORF label, with uncertain function. Germline V gene sequence: CDR1 FNHDT, CDR2 SITEND (reference sequence). CDR3 length equals 13 residues. Trimming left V 2 bases short and J 6 bases short, with 6 bases between. The part of the CDR3 DNA that was read is TGTGCCAGCAGTATCCTGTCTAATTCGCCC. It codes for CASSILSNSP. The complete CDR3 protein is CASSILSNSPLYF.

This clone has only a few counts. All gene names here are mouse names. CDR3 sequence: CASSDFPPGLGSSYEQYF. The sequenced part of the CDR3 DNA is TGTGCCAGCAGTGATTTCCCTCCGGGACTGGGGAGCTCCTAT. V usage is TRBV13-1 and J usage is TRBJ2-7; 10 nucleotides line up with TRBD2. Coverage ceases 4 residues before the CDR3 finishes, and the germline J gene fills in the end. V lost 1 base to trimming and J lost 0 bases; unmatched junction nucleotides: 10. This CDR3 has 18 amino acids. Looked up from germline, CDR1 is NSHNY and CDR2 is SYGAGN.

The sample holds a few counts of this clone. Genes here carry mouse names. The part of the CDR3 DNA that was read is TGCACCTGCAGTGCAGATAGTCGGGGAGGGGACACA. It translates to CTCSADSRGGDT. The CDR3 as a whole reads CTCSADSRGGDTEVFF. V and J are TRBV1 and TRBJ1-1, with TRBD1 as a possible D gene (5 bases). The read falls 4 residues short of the CDR3 end, and the missing part is taken from the germline J gene. CDR1 and CDR2 from the germline V gene are NSQYPW and LRSPGD (reference sequence). The length of the CDR3 is 16 residues. V gave up 0 bases and J gave up 3 bases, with 14 bases separating them.

This clone has only a few counts. Gene and germline names: mouse. The read ends 4 residues shy of where the CDR3 ends; the end is completed using the germline J gene. The rearrangement links TRBV13-1 to TRBJ1-2, with 9 bases matching TRBD1. V was clipped by 2 bases and J by 0 bases; unmatched bases: 8. Germline CDR1 NSHNY, CDR2 SYGAGN. This CDR3 region has 17 residues. CDR3 DNA (partial): TGTGCCAGCAGTGACGGACCGGGACAGGGCACAAACTCC. This gives the protein CASSDGPGQGTNS. The entire CDR3 is CASSDGPGQGTNSDYTF.

This clone was counted between two and nine times. The gene names here belong to mouse. The read ends 4 residues early relative to the CDR3; the germline J gene fills the gap. The rearrangement joins TRBV13-1 to TRBJ2-2; 8 bases are a match to TRBD2. In germline, CDR1 is NSHNY, CDR2 SYGAGN. J lost 2 bases, V lost 0 bases, and 6 bases had no gene match. CDR3 length: 17 amino acids. This chain's CDR3 is CASSDAWGVPNTGQLYF. CDR3 DNA, as far as it was read: TGTGCCAGCAGTGATGCCTGGGGGGTGCCTAACACCGGG.

Comments on this clone: Gene names and germline refer to mouse. The read falls 4 residues short of the CDR3 end, and the missing part is taken from the germline J gene. Other DNA sequences in this sample translate to the same CDR3. The chain has TRBV13-1 and TRBJ1-1; D is ambiguous. The germline CDR1 and CDR2 sequences are NSHNY and SYGAGN. Trimming shortened V by 2 bases and J by 0 bases, and 5 bases separated the two germline ends. The CDR3 is 13 residues long. CDR3 protein: CASSDGQNTEVFF. CDR3 bases read: TGTGCCAGCAGTGACGGACAGAACACA.

Concerning this clone itself: Genes and germline come from the mouse. The read ends 4 residues early relative to the CDR3; the germline J gene fills the gap. V and J are TRBV5 and TRBJ1-2; 8 positions agree with TRBD1. V was clipped by 0 bases and J by 4 bases; unmatched bases: 7. Germline V gene data show CDR1 as LGHNA and CDR2 as YNLKQL (reference sequence). The CDR3 contains 16 residues. Partial CDR3 DNA: TGTGCCAGCAGCCAAGATACCAGGGGGCGCATCTCC. Translation: CASSQDTRGRIS. The whole CDR3 reads CASSQDTRGRISDYTF.

This clone has only a few counts. Here the gene names and germline are mouse. The read ends 4 residues before the CDR3 terminus; that terminus is restored from the germline J gene. The chain links TRBV19 to TRBJ1-1; tentative D call: TRBD1 (6 bases). V was pared by 5 bases and J by 0 bases, with 14 bases between. The germline V gene has CDR1 FNHDT and CDR2 SITEND (reference sequence). The CDR3 spans 15 residues. The CDR3 loop reads CASRSGTNSNTEVFF. The CDR3 bases that were read are TGTGCCAGCAGATCCGGGACAAACTCAAACACA. Variable domain in full (rest from reference TRBV19 and TRBJ1-1): GGIITQTPKFLIGQEGQKLTLKCQQNFNHDTMYWYRQDSGKGLRLIYYSITENDLQKGDLSEGYDASREKKSSFSLTVTSAQKNEMAVFLCASRSGTNSNTEVFFGKGTRLTVV.

About this clone itself: Any gene name here is a mouse gene name. The CDR3 end lies 4 residues beyond the end of the read and is filled in from the germline J gene. The chain joins TRBV13-3 to TRBJ2-5; 11 bases map to TRBD1. The length of the CDR3 is 14 residues. Germline V gene data show CDR1 as NNHDY and CDR2 as SYVADS. CDR3 in amino acids: CASSEGQGADTQYF. Partial CDR3 DNA: TGTGCCAGCAGTGAAGGACAGGGGGCAGAC.

This clone was counted only a few times. Genes here carry mouse names. The observed sequence ends 4 residues before the CDR3 terminus, with the missing tail filled in from the germline J gene. The chain uses TRBV13-1 and TRBJ2-7; TRBD2 agrees at 11 bases. The CDR3 runs to 16 residues. J lost 0 bases, V lost 3 bases, and 5 bases had no gene match. The germline V gene has CDR1 NSHNY and CDR2 SYGAGN. The CDR3 DNA, read in part, is TGTGCCAGCAGTGTCCGACTGGGGGGGAGCTCCTAT. This sequence encodes CASSVRLGGSSY. The whole CDR3 is CASSVRLGGSSYEQYF.

With regard to this clone: Gene names follow the mouse nomenclature. The read terminates 4 residues before the CDR3 end, so the remaining end is supplied by the germline J gene. The chain is built from TRBV13-2 and TRBJ2-3; a possible D gene is TRBD1 (5 bases). Germline CDR1 reads NNHNN; CDR2 reads SYGAGS (reference sequence). V dropped 4 bases and J dropped 0 bases, with 9 bases sitting between them. The CDR3 has 14 residues. The CDR3: CASGQGGSAETLYF. CDR3 bases read: TGTGCCAGCGGTCAGGGAGGAAGTGCAGAA.